This T cell receptor beta chain was sequenced for a study of blood T cell repertoires in COVID-19. Study information: The origin of the acute and convalescent COVID-19 samples was the United States, Italy and Spain. T cells, B-cell-depleted T cells, or PBMCs provided the cDNA or gDNA that served as material.

The CDR3 has 12 residues. Trimming took 6 bases from V and 7 from J, leaving 12 bases between them. Germline loops: CDR1 LNHDA, CDR2 SQIVND (reference sequence). A Seattle source enrolled patients during active infection and followed them longitudinally. The table came from immunoSEQ multiplex PCR; TCRdb's copy has only in-frame clones and leaves some out. Of fewer than 700,000 clones in the sample, 85% to 90% were seen once. Sequencing input: peripheral blood. This clonotype originated in a woman aged 50 to 60 with COVID-19, enrolled during active disease. V and J are TRBV19 and TRBJ1-2; TRBD1 might be the D (6 bases). CDR3 DNA sequence: TGTGCCAGTAGGGAACAGGGTCCTGGCTACACCTTC. It is translated as CASREQGPGYTF.